This note documents a single TCR beta chain sequence. Its cognate antigen is unknown. This sample is drawn from a study of cytomegalovirus exposure and HLA in healthy donors. Whole-study findings and limits: Later genetic work tied a missense DCLRE1C variant to beta-chain V and J trimming. In a later analysis, donors in an Asian-associated ancestry cluster reportedly had fewer N-insertions in productive TCRs than the cohort mean.

Primers for the PCR totalled 60 Vbeta and 13 Jbeta. Produced via immunoSEQ multiplex PCR; TCRdb's table is partial and in-frame only. This sample has some 150,000 clones, with 81% found just once. The CDR3 spans 13 residues. CDR1 is MNHNS and CDR2 is SASEGT in the germline V gene. Trimming removed 6 bases from V and 0 bases from J, with 9 bases in between. Each of the donors was a healthy bone marrow donor. The sequence derives from a woman under 30 in good health and CMV-seropositive. Sequencing used PBMCs. This sequence joins TRBV6-1 and TRBJ2-7, with D possibly being TRBD2 (6 bases). The chain's CDR3 is CASREGNSYEQYF. As DNA, the CDR3 is TGTGCCAGCAGGGAGGGGAACTCCTACGAGCAGTACTTC.